The TCR beta chain under discussion was sequenced for a study of blood T cell repertoires in COVID-19. Assay used: immunoSEQ multiplex PCR; TCRdb lists only in-frame clones, some missing. This sample has approximately 230,000 clones; almost 85% occur once, and the top ten carry about 15%. The specimen was PBMCs or T cells enriched from blood (not recorded which). The TCR originated in a man aged 35-49 years who had recovered from COVID-19.

The CDR3 nucleotides read TGCAGCGTTGAAGGGACAGCATACAATGAGCAGTTCTTC. This codes for CSVEGTAYNEQFF. The V and J genes are TRBV29-1 and TRBJ2-1, with D tentatively TRBD1 (6 bases). CDR1 SQVTM and CDR2 ANQGSEA come from the germline V gene. This CDR3 spans 13 amino acids. V was shortened by 1 base and J by 4 bases, with 8 bases between the two germline ends.